This T cell receptor (beta chain) was retrieved from a study of OX40 agonist ivuxolimab in advanced cancers. Study-wide results and limits: Both blood CD4+ and CD8+ T cells showed clonal growth by week 6 at 0.1 to 3.0 mg/kg. Relative to CD4+ cells, CD8+ T cells on average had more expanded clones. Low normalized T-cell clonal expansion was additionally recorded for some nonresponders.

Profiling relied on immunoSEQ multiplex PCR, and the TCRdb table lists in-frame clones only, not all of them. The sample yields tens of thousands of clones, about 90% seen once. Concerning this clone itself: Its specificity is unknown.

Germline V gene lookup returns CDR1 MGHRA and CDR2 YSYEKL. Trimming removed 1 base at V and 6 bases at J, with 9 bases between. The CDR3 runs 13 residues. The receptor's source is an adult with an advanced solid tumor such as melanoma, head and neck, liver or kidney cancer. This material consisted of CD4+ or CD8+ T cells sorted from blood, taken in a trial of the OX40 agonist ivuxolimab. The chain uses TRBV4-1 and TRBJ1-1; D is ambiguous. The DNA of the CDR3 is TGCGCCAGCAGCCAAGTTAAACACTCTGAAGCTTTCTTT. Amino acids: CASSQVKHSEAFF.